Below, 26 T cell receptor beta chains from the same sample are listed, as sequenced in a study. Tregs were sorted as CD4+CD25+CD127-/low cells. TCRdb fed the 5' RACE reads into MiXCR, producing one record per CDR3 protein. The table records 46,000 or so distinct CDR3 sequences, 22% of them present only once. Sequencing input: Tregs sorted from a lymph node. Source of these receptors: a female donor with breast cancer.

Comments on this clonotype: Mismatch with germline at one junction end may stem from a read error. The rearrangement links TRBV5-1 to TRBJ2-5; D is ambiguous. The CDR3 is 14 amino acids. Germline lookup yields CDR1 SGHRS and CDR2 YFSETQ. CDR3 sequence: CASGLVPGQETQYF. The CDR3 coding sequence is TGCGCCAGCGGCTTGGTTCCGGGTCAAGAGACCCAGTACTTC.

The chain links TRBV13 to TRBJ2-7, with 14 bases identical to TRBD2. The CDR3 totals 19 residues. Germline-derived CDR1 and CDR2 are PRHDT and FYEKMQ (reference sequence). V lost 5 bases and J lost 7; bases outside the gene matches: 19. CDR3 region: CASSLWGLAGVSSKLEQYF. The CDR3 coding sequence is TGTGCCAGCAGCCTATGGGGACTAGCGGGAGTCTCCTCTAAATTGGAGCAGTACTTC.

This clonotype was observed a few times. The genes are TRBV30 and TRBJ2-1; D remains unclear. The CDR3 extends over 11 amino acids. Germline V gene lookup returns CDR1 GTSNPN and CDR2 SVGIG (reference sequence). Trimming pared 2 bases from V and 8 bases from J, leaving 7 bases between. CDR3 nucleotides: TGTGCCTGGAGTCCAGTACATGAGCAGTTCTTC. It encodes CAWSPVHEQFF.

The chain carries TRBV30 and TRBJ2-1; 10 bases are a match to TRBD2. With 4 bases clipped from V and 4 bases from J, the junction kept 7 bases outside the gene matches. The CDR3 consists of 15 residues. Germline values: CDR1 GTSNPN, CDR2 SVGIG (reference sequence). CDR3 loop: CAWIRTSGLYNEQFF. The DNA of the CDR3 is TGTGCCTGGATTCGGACTAGCGGCCTTTACAATGAGCAGTTCTTC.

The table lists this clonotype with a few counts. The CDR3 DNA reads as TGTGCCACCAGTGAGACGGGGGGAACCCACCAAGAGACCCAGTACTTC. Translating gives CATSETGGTHQETQYF. The chain joins TRBV24-1 to TRBJ2-5; 7 nucleotides line up with TRBD2. Trimming took 4 bases from V and 0 from J; bases not matched to a gene: 7. The CDR3 consists of 16 residues. Germline CDR1 is KGHDR and CDR2 is SFDVKD.

This clonotype has a count of ten or more. The CDR3 DNA reads as TGTGCCAGCAGCTTAGCCCTAGAGGCGGGAAGGGCCTACGAGCAGTACTTC. It translates to CASSLALEAGRAYEQYF. The chain is built from TRBV7-9 and TRBJ2-7; maybe TRBD2 (6 bases). The ends were cut back, 0 bases at V and 2 bases at J, with 17 bases in the middle. The germline CDR1 and CDR2 sequences are SEHNR and FQNEAQ (reference sequence). This CDR3 has 17 residues.

With regard to this clonotype: A read error is possible here, since a much larger clone lies one base away. V usage is TRBV4-1 and J usage is TRBJ2-7; D gene ambiguous. V gave up 2 bases and J gave up 2 bases, with 13 bases separating them. The CDR3 is 15 amino acids. CDR1 is MGHRA and CDR2 is YSYEKL in the germline V gene. CDR3: CASSQQPPFAYEQYF. CDR3 nucleotides: TGCGCCAGCAGCCAACAACCACCTTTCGCCTACGAGCAGTACTTC.

This clonotype occurred a few times. The rearrangement uses TRBV2 and TRBJ2-5; D may be TRBD1 (5 bases). The CDR3 covers 14 residues. Germline lookup yields CDR1 SNHLY and CDR2 FYNNEI. V was clipped by 3 bases and J by 4 bases, with 12 bases between them. The CDR3: CASSDLAGRETQYF. As DNA, the CDR3 is TGTGCCAGCAGTGATTTGGCAGGGCGAGAGACCCAGTACTTC.

The chain recombines TRBV5-1 with TRBJ1-1; 7 nucleotides agree with TRBD1. In germline, CDR1 is SGHRS, CDR2 YFSETQ. This CDR3 is 18 amino acids long. Trimming at V came to 0 bases and at J to 5 bases, leaving 16 bases not matched to a gene. The CDR3: CASSLEPGGWGSWTEAFF. CDR3 in DNA: TGCGCCAGCAGCTTGGAACCAGGGGGTTGGGGCTCGTGGACTGAAGCTTTCTTT.

This rearrangement joins TRBV6-6 to TRBJ1-4; D unresolved. The CDR3 is 13 amino acids. With 2 bases removed from V and 7 bases from J, the gap between germline ends came to 8 bases. Per the germline V gene, CDR1 is MNHNY and CDR2 is SVGAGI (reference sequence). CDR3: CASSYTRVEKLFF. The CDR3 coding sequence is TGTGCCAGCAGTTACACCCGGGTTGAAAAACTGTTTTTT.

Note on this clonotype: A much larger clone differs from this one at a single base, so this may be a read error. The chain has TRBV7-2 and TRBJ2-1; D is unclear. From germline, CDR1 is SGHTA and CDR2 FQGNSA. The CDR3 consists of 13 residues. The CDR3 is CASSTNLYSEQFF. As DNA, the CDR3 is TGTGCCAGCAGCACTAACCTCTACAGTGAGCAGTTCTTC.

In this sample, this clonotype turned up a few times. The genes are TRBV9 and TRBJ2-7; 7 bases fit TRBD2. The CDR3 totals 13 residues. Trimming cost V 4 bases and J 3 bases; bases outside gene matches: 4. Germline V lookup: CDR1 SGDLS, CDR2 YYNGEE. CDR3 sequence (DNA): TGTGCCAGCAGCTCTACTAGCGACTACGAGCAGTACTTC. Amino acids: CASSSTSDYEQYF.

The gene calls are TRBV4-3 and TRBJ2-7, with TRBD2 identical over 9 bases. CDR3 length equals 16 residues. The germline V gene has CDR1 LGHNA and CDR2 YSLEER. The trim removed 1 base at V and 3 bases at J, leaving 7 bases unmatched. Here the CDR3 reads CASSQVISGRFYEQYF. CDR3 bases: TGCGCCAGCAGCCAAGTTATCAGCGGGAGGTTCTACGAGCAGTACTTC.

The chain couples TRBV20-1 to TRBJ2-7; 10 bases fit TRBD1. Germline CDR1 and CDR2: DFQATT and SNEGSKA (reference sequence). Trimming at V came to 5 bases and at J to 5 bases, leaving 15 bases not matched to a gene. CDR3 length: 16 residues. CDR3 in DNA: TGCAGTGCTCCTAATCCCGACAGGGGGCATGTCCACGAGCAGTACTTC. Amino acid sequence: CSAPNPDRGHVHEQYF.

Worth noting for this clonotype: A clone one base away is much larger, so this may be a read error. The chain has TRBV18 and TRBJ1-3; a weak D match, TRBD1 (6 bases). Germline loops: CDR1 KGHSH, CDR2 LQKENI. The CDR3 totals 15 residues. In nucleotides, the CDR3 is TGTGCCAGCTCACCAACAGGGAGCTCTGAAAACACCATATATTTT. Its protein is CASSPTGSSENTIYF.

This clonotype was detected a few times. The chain carries TRBV27 and TRBJ2-3; D is possibly TRBD1 (5 bases). The germline V gene has CDR1 MNHEY and CDR2 SMNVEV (reference sequence). The CDR3 has 18 amino acids. The V end lost 8 bases, the J end lost 2 bases, and 26 bases lay between the germline ends. CDR3 in amino acids: CASSTPNLNRGPTDTQYF. The CDR3 DNA reads as TGTGCCAGCTCGACCCCCAACCTCAATAGGGGCCCCACAGATACGCAGTATTTT.

In its sample, this clonotype was seen many times. V gene TRBV7-9 combines with J gene TRBJ1-2; 7 bases agree with TRBD1. Per germline, CDR1 SEHNR and CDR2 FQNEAQ (reference sequence). V dropped 5 bases and J dropped 5; count of bases not matched to a gene: 11. The CDR3 is 15 amino acids. This chain's CDR3 is CASSDRDRSLYGYTF. The CDR3 nucleotides read TGTGCCAGCAGCGACCGGGACAGATCTTTGTATGGCTACACCTTC.

This clonotype was seen repeatedly, ten times or more. J is TRBJ2-5 and V is TRBV4-1; no clear D. The length of the CDR3 is 11 residues. The germline CDR1 and CDR2 sequences are MGHRA and YSYEKL. The ends were cut back, 0 bases at V and 5 bases at J, with 1 base in the middle. CDR3: CASSQEETQYF. The CDR3, as DNA: TGCGCCAGCAGCCAAGAGGAGACCCAGTACTTC.

The sample holds a few counts of this clonotype. V usage is TRBV4-2 and J usage is TRBJ2-7; 8 bases map to TRBD2. Trimming at V came to 1 base and at J to 1 base, leaving 9 bases not matched to a gene. The CDR3 is 17 amino acids. CDR1 is LGHNA and CDR2 is YNFKEQ in the germline V gene. The chain's CDR3 is CASSQGGTSGKSYEQYF. The CDR3 bases are TGTGCCAGCAGCCAAGGGGGAACTAGCGGCAAATCCTACGAGCAGTACTTC.

This clonotype is categorized as medium-sized. V and J are TRBV7-3 and TRBJ2-6; D is unresolved. V dropped 5 bases and J dropped 0 bases, with 8 bases sitting between them. Germline V gene lookup returns CDR1 SGHTA and CDR2 FQGTGA. The CDR3 sequence is 15 residues long. The CDR3 nucleotides read TGTGCCAGCAGCGCAACAGCCTCTGGGGCCAACGTCCTGACTTTC. It codes for CASSATASGANVLTF.

This clonotype has at least ten counts. The J gene is TRBJ2-7, the V gene TRBV3-1; D ambiguous. The CDR3 contains 11 residues. Trimming left V 2 bases short and J 6 bases short, with 5 bases between. Germline assignment: CDR1 LGHDT and CDR2 YNNKEL (reference sequence). CDR3 sequence reads: CASSQTLEQYF. As DNA, the CDR3 is TGTGCCAGCAGCCAAACCCTCGAGCAGTACTTC.

This clonotype was seen only a few times. This chain connects TRBV20-1 to TRBJ1-1; D is unclear. Looked up from germline, CDR1 is DFQATT and CDR2 is SNEGSKA (reference sequence). There are 13 residues in the CDR3. V lost 3 bases and J lost 0, with 8 bases in between. In DNA, the CDR3 is TGCAGTGCTAGCCCCATGGTGAACACTGAAGCTTTCTTT. Amino acid sequence: CSASPMVNTEAFF.

Only a few counts were recorded for this clonotype. Sequence at one end of the junction differs from germline and may be a read error. This chain uses TRBV7-9 with TRBJ2-1, with 9 bases lining up with TRBD2. The length of the CDR3 is 15 residues. The germline gives CDR1 SEHNR, CDR2 FQNEAQ (reference sequence). CDR3 sequence (DNA): TGTGCCAGCCGGGGGCTAGCGGGGATTTCAAATGGGCAGTTCTTC. Encoded protein: CASRGLAGISNGQFF.

Of note for this clonotype: One end of the junction fails to match germline, which may point to a read error. The chain carries TRBV20-1 and TRBJ1-2; D is uncertain. The germline gives CDR1 DFQATT, CDR2 SNEGSKA (reference sequence). CDR3 length equals 14 residues. The CDR3 nucleotides read TGCAGTGCCAGAGATCATCTAACGGACTATGGCTACACCTTC. Translating gives CSARDHLTDYGYTF.

The genes are TRBV29-1 and TRBJ2-3; D might be TRBD1 (6 bases). Germline V lookup: CDR1 SQVTM, CDR2 ANQGSEA. With 7 bases removed from V and 6 bases from J, the gap between germline ends came to 20 bases. This CDR3 has 14 residues. The CDR3 loop is CSGHQAGVSDTQYF. The CDR3 coding sequence is TGCAGCGGCCACCAAGCAGGGGTTTCGGATACGCAGTATTTT.

This clonotype was observed a few times. The J gene is TRBJ2-1, the V gene TRBV11-2, with a tentative D call TRBD2 (7 bases). V lost 7 bases to trimming and J lost 0 bases, with 16 bases between them. The CDR3 is 16 amino acids. CDR1 and CDR2 from the germline V gene are SGHAT and FQNNGV. CDR3 in amino acids: CASTEQGGSSYNEQFF. The DNA of the CDR3 is TGTGCCAGCACCGAACAGGGCGGGAGCTCCTACAATGAGCAGTTCTTC.